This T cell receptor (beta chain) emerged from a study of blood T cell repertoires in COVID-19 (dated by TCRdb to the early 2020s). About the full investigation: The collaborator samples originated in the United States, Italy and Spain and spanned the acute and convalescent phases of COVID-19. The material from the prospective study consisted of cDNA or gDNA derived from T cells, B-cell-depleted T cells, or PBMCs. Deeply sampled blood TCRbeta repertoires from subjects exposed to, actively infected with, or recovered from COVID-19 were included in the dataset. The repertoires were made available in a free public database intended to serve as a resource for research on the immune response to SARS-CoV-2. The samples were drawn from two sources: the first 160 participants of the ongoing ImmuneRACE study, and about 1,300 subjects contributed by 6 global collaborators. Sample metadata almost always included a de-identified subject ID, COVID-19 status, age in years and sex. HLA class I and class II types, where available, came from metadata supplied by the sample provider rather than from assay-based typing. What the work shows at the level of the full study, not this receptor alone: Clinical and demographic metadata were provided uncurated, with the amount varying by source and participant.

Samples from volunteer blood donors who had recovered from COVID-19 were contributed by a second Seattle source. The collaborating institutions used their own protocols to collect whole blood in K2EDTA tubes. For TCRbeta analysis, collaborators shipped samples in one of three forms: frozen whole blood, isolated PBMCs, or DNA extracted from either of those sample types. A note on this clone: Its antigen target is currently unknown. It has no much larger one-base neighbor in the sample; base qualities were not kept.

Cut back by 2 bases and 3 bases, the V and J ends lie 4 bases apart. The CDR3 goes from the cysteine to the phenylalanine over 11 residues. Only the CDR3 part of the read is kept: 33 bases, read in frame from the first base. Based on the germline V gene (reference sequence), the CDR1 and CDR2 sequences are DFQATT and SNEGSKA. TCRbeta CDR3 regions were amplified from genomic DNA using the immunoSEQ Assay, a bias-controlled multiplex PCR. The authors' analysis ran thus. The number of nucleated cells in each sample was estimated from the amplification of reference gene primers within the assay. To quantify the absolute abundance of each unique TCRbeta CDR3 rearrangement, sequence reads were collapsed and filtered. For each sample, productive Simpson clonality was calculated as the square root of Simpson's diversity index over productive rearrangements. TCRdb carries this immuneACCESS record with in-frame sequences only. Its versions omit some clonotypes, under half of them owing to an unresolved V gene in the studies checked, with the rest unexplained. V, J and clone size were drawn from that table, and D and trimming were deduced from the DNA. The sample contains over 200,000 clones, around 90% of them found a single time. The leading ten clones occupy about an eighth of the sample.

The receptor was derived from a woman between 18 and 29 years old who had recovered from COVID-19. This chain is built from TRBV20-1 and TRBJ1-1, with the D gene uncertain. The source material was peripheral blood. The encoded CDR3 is CSARPYTEAFF. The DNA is TGCAGTGCTAGACCTTACACTGAAGCTTTCTTT.